The 14 T cell receptor beta chains given below trace back to one sample, sequenced in a study of shared clonotypes between healthy human individuals. Clones were sequenced by immunoSEQ multiplex PCR, and TCRdb holds only the in-frame ones, with some missing. The profile shows some 2.1 million clones, around 95% of them singletons. Sequences were obtained from naive CD4+ T cells sorted from blood. Noted subset: CD45RA+ positively selected. The origin of the receptors is a young man in good health.

This chain connects TRBV30 to TRBJ2-5, with D possibly being TRBD1 (5 bases). The ends were cut back, 0 bases at V and 3 bases at J, with 11 bases in the middle. Germline V gives CDR1 GTSNPN, CDR2 SVGIG (reference sequence). The CDR3 loop spans 14 amino acids. CDR3 region: CAWSVRVIKETQYF. CDR3 bases: TGTGCCTGGAGTGTCAGGGTAATTAAAGAGACCCAGTACTTC.

V gene TRBV18 combines with J gene TRBJ2-7; TRBD1 agrees at 10 bases. The J segment lost 2 bases and the V segment lost 3 bases, leaving 16 bases of the junction unmatched. This CDR3 spans 19 amino acids. CDR1 and CDR2 (germline): KGHSH, LQKENI. The CDR3 loop is CASSPTLPGQGLTTYEQYF. In nucleotides, the CDR3 is TGTGCCAGCTCACCGACTCTTCCGGGACAGGGGCTAACCACCTACGAGCAGTACTTC. Complete variable domain (other parts from reference TRBV18 and TRBJ2-7): NAGVMQNPRHLVRRRGQEARLRCSPMKGHSHVYWYRQLPEEGLKFMVYLQKENIIDESGMPKERFSAEFPKEGPSILRIQQVVRGDSAAYFCASSPTLPGQGLTTYEQYFGPGTRLTVT.

J is TRBJ2-1 and V is TRBV29-1; D gene unclear. Germline CDR1 SQVTM, CDR2 ANQGSEA. This CDR3 is built from 12 residues. The V and J ends lost 5 bases and 0 bases respectively, with 5 bases between them. CDR3 residues: CSVRSSYNEQFF. DNA of the CDR3: TGCAGCGTTCGGAGCTCCTACAATGAGCAGTTCTTC.

The rearrangement links TRBV11-3 to TRBJ1-5; 8 nucleotides agree with TRBD1. CDR3 length: 15 amino acids. The germline V gene encodes CDR1 SGHNT and CDR2 YENEEA. The J segment lost 6 bases and the V segment lost 2 bases, leaving 6 bases of the junction unmatched. In DNA form, the CDR3 reads TGTGCCAGCAGCTTAAGGGCAGGGGGCGGTCAGCCCCAGCATTTT. Protein sequence: CASSLRAGGGQPQHF.

The V call is TRBV6-6, the J call TRBJ1-4; maybe TRBD1 (5 bases). The CDR3 consists of 15 residues. CDR1 and CDR2 (germline): MNHNY, SVGAGI (reference sequence). V shed 6 bases and J shed 4 bases, with 15 bases lying between them. This chain's CDR3 is CASRFGTDINEKLFF. CDR3 nucleotide sequence: TGTGCCAGCAGATTTGGGACCGATATTAATGAAAAACTGTTTTTT.

The genes are TRBV4-1 and TRBJ2-2; 9 positions match TRBD1. J was trimmed by 4 bases and V by 4 bases; bases with no gene match: 1. Germline V gene sequence: CDR1 MGHRA, CDR2 YSYEKL. CDR3 length equals 14 residues. The CDR3 loop reads CASSPGQGTGELFF. Written as DNA, the CDR3 is TGCGCCAGCAGCCCGGGACAGGGCACCGGGGAGCTGTTTTTT.

As for this clone: This same CDR3 is encoded by further DNA sequences in the sample. The chain has TRBV6-1 and TRBJ1-3; D is ambiguous. V lost 3 bases and J lost 0, with 9 bases in between. This CDR3 has 15 residues. The V gene's germline CDR1 is MNHNS and CDR2 SASEGT. The CDR3 region has the DNA TGTGCCAGCAGTGAGGGCGGTTTCTCTGGAAACACCATATATTTT. Translating gives CASSEGGFSGNTIYF.

On this clone: This CDR3 is also generated by other DNA sequences in the sample. The V gene is TRBV5-1, the J gene TRBJ1-4; 8 bases are shared with TRBD1. The trim removed 3 bases at V and 6 bases at J, leaving 7 bases unmatched. Germline CDR1 and CDR2: SGHRS and YFSETQ. The CDR3 runs to 15 residues. This CDR3 reads CASSSQGARDEKLFF. The CDR3 coding sequence is TGCGCCAGCAGCTCGCAGGGGGCTAGAGATGAAAAACTGTTTTTT.

The V call is TRBV6-5, the J call TRBJ1-1, with D possibly matching TRBD1 (5 bases). The V and J ends lost 0 bases and 1 base respectively, with 12 bases between them. This CDR3 has 16 amino acids. Germline CDR1 reads MNHEY; CDR2 reads SVGAGI. This CDR3 is CASSYSGRGGNTEAFF. DNA for the CDR3: TGTGCCAGCAGTTACTCTGGGCGGGGGGGGAACACTGAAGCTTTCTTT.

This clone was seen only once. The chain combines TRBV5-4 with TRBJ2-2, with D possibly matching TRBD2 (5 bases). The CDR3 runs 15 residues. V dropped 0 bases and J dropped 4 bases, with 10 bases sitting between them. Per the germline V gene, CDR1 is SGHNT and CDR2 is YYREEE (reference sequence). The CDR3 region has the DNA TGTGCCAGCAGCTTGGTGGGAGTGACCACCGGGGAGCTGTTTTTT. It yields the protein CASSLVGVTTGELFF.

This chain joins TRBV11-2 and TRBJ2-7; D gene uncertain. V dropped 1 base and J dropped 5 bases, with 12 bases sitting between them. This CDR3 has 14 residues. Germline V CDR1 and CDR2: SGHAT, FQNNGV. The CDR3 sequence: CASSLGQSSHEQYF. In nucleotides, the CDR3 is TGTGCCAGCAGCTTAGGCCAGTCCAGCCACGAGCAGTACTTC.

The chain combines TRBV6-5 with TRBJ1-1; D may be TRBD1 (5 bases). V lost 6 bases and J lost 1, with 15 bases in between. CDR1 MNHEY and CDR2 SVGAGI come from the germline V gene. The length of the CDR3 is 15 residues. The CDR3 sequence is CASRPGMGGNTEAFF. In nucleotides, the CDR3 is TGTGCCAGCAGACCCGGGATGGGGGGGAACACTGAAGCTTTCTTT.

CDR3 nucleotides: TGTGCCAGCCGACAGGGGCAAGCCTATGGCTACACCTTC. This encodes CASRQGQAYGYTF. The chain employs TRBV6-5 and TRBJ1-2, with 8 bases identical to TRBD1. Germline values: CDR1 MNHEY, CDR2 SVGAGI. The V segment lost 8 bases and the J segment 4 bases; nucleotides outside the gene matches: 6. The CDR3 has 13 amino acids.

The chain links TRBV7-2 to TRBJ2-1; D might be TRBD1 or TRBD2, each matching 5 bases. Germline values: CDR1 SGHTA, CDR2 FQGNSA. The CDR3 is made up of 16 amino acids. V dropped 8 bases and J dropped 2 bases, with 19 bases sitting between them. The CDR3, as DNA: TGTGCCAGCGCTCCCCCCAGGTTGGGGGCCTACAATGAGCAGTTCTTC. It specifies CASAPPRLGAYNEQFF.